The 22 T cell receptor beta chains in this list originate from one sample, sequenced in a study of CD8+CD57+ T cells in acquired aplastic anemia. TCR beta VDJ and CDR3 profiles were obtained from a genomic DNA template. TCRdb used MiXCR to reprocess the reads, holding one entry per CDR3 protein. Counted here are about 190,000 distinct CDR3 sequences, 50% to 75% occurring once; the ten biggest clones make up more than 45%. Sequencing input: sorted CD4+, CD8+, or CD8+CD57+ T cells (not recorded which) from PBMCs. The receptors shown here come from a human donor with severe aplastic anemia or a healthy control (not recorded which).

The chain has TRBV6-5 and TRBJ2-2, with D possibly being TRBD2 (5 bases). CDR1 and CDR2 from the germline V gene are MNHEY and SVGAGI. The CDR3 spans 16 residues. Trimming took 5 bases from V and 1 from J, leaving 14 bases between them. The CDR3 nucleotides read TGTGCCAGCAGTGAAAGAAGCGGCAAGAACACCGGGGAGCTGTTTTTT. As protein: CASSERSGKNTGELFF.

As concerns this clonotype: An end of the junction does not agree with germline; a read error may underlie this. This chain connects TRBV13 to TRBJ2-3, with 7 bases lining up with TRBD1. This CDR3 is 11 amino acids long. Germline CDR1 and CDR2: PRHDT and FYEKMQ (reference sequence). The CDR3 DNA follows: TGTGCCAGCAGTTACTCAGGGGGTGTGCATTTT. This codes for CASSYSGGVHF.

This clonotype appeared many times. This sequence may be a read error, since a much larger clone differs from it by one base. The gene calls are TRBV7-2 and TRBJ1-1; D is unclear. Deletions cut 0 bases from V and 7 bases from J, with 9 bases between. CDR1 is SGHTA, CDR2 FQGNSA, per germline. This CDR3 has 13 residues. CDR3 sequence (DNA): TGTGCCAGCAGCTTAGCGGCTACAAGTGAAGCTTTCTTT. This codes for CASSLAATSEAFF.

The rearrangement joins TRBV11-2 to TRBJ2-3; D is possibly TRBD1 (5 bases). The CDR3 is 15 residues long. Trimming took 1 base from V and 4 from J, leaving 12 bases between them. Germline values: CDR1 SGHAT, CDR2 FQNNGV. CDR3 bases: TGTGCCAGCAGCTTAGGCGCAGGGCCGGCAGATACGCAGTATTTT. Protein: CASSLGAGPADTQYF.

This sequence joins TRBV10-3 and TRBJ2-5, with D unclear. Germline V gives CDR1 ENHRY, CDR2 SYGVKD. Trimming shortened V by 1 base and J by 2 bases, and 5 bases separated the two germline ends. This CDR3 is 13 amino acids long. The CDR3 reads CAISEYRQETQYF. CDR3 bases: TGTGCCATCAGTGAGTACAGACAAGAGACCCAGTACTTC.

CDR3 nucleotides: TGCAGCGTTCCCGGGACAGATCCTCATGGCTACACCTTC. Encoded protein: CSVPGTDPHGYTF. The gene calls are TRBV29-1 and TRBJ1-2; the match to TRBD1 covers 7 bases. Germline V lookup: CDR1 SQVTM, CDR2 ANQGSEA. J was trimmed by 6 bases and V by 5 bases; bases with no gene match: 9. The CDR3 has 13 amino acids.

At least ten counts were recorded for this clonotype. V gene TRBV6-5 combines with J gene TRBJ2-5; tentatively, D is TRBD2 (6 bases). The CDR3 is 18 residues long. Trimming cost V 2 bases and J 1 base, with 20 bases left between them. Germline CDR1 and CDR2: MNHEY and SVGAGI. The CDR3 bases are TGTGCCAGCAGTTACGATCCGTCACAGGAGGGGCCCCAAGAGACCCAGTACTTC. Its protein product is CASSYDPSQEGPQETQYF.

The chain employs TRBV15 and TRBJ1-6; D uncertain. The CDR3 length is 16 residues. V lost 0 bases and J 6 bases, leaving 12 bases between the germline ends. Germline V gene data show CDR1 as LNHNV and CDR2 as YYDKDF (reference sequence). CDR3 protein: CATSRDLGQINSPLHF. In nucleotides, the CDR3 is TGTGCCACCAGCAGAGATCTCGGGCAGATTAATTCACCCCTCCACTTT.

This clonotype was observed at least ten times. The chain combines TRBV20-1 with TRBJ2-7; D might be TRBD2 (6 bases). Germline CDR1 and CDR2: DFQATT and SNEGSKA (reference sequence). The germline V and J ends were trimmed by 0 bases and 0 bases, with 15 bases remaining between them. This CDR3 has 16 residues. The chain's CDR3 is CSARDLVRGNSYEQYF. CDR3 nucleotides: TGCAGTGCTAGAGATTTGGTGCGGGGTAACTCCTACGAGCAGTACTTC.

In its sample, this clonotype was seen once. The chain employs TRBV7-6 and TRBJ1-1, with 8 positions matching TRBD1. From germline, CDR1 is SGHVS and CDR2 FNYEAQ. The CDR3 has 16 residues. Trimming cost V 5 bases and J 5 bases; bases outside gene matches: 13. The CDR3 sequence: CASSPETGVSVTEAFF. The CDR3, as DNA: TGTGCCAGCAGCCCAGAGACAGGGGTTAGCGTGACTGAAGCTTTCTTT.

This chain uses TRBV2 with TRBJ2-7; TRBD1 matches 8 bases. This CDR3 comprises 16 residues. CDR1 and CDR2 (germline): SNHLY, FYNNEI. The trim removed 1 base at V and 3 bases at J, leaving 8 bases unmatched. The CDR3 region is CASSEVGQGPFYEQYF. Here the CDR3 DNA reads TGTGCCAGCAGTGAAGTCGGACAGGGACCCTTCTACGAGCAGTACTTC.

The chain couples TRBV14 to TRBJ2-2; D is perhaps TRBD1 or TRBD2 (5 bases each). With 8 bases removed from V and 5 bases from J, the gap between germline ends came to 15 bases. This CDR3 spans 14 amino acids. Germline-derived CDR1 and CDR2 are SGHDN and FVKESK. Written as DNA, the CDR3 is TGTGCCAGCCGAAAGGGACGTCTGACCGGGGAGCTGTTTTTT. Translating it yields CASRKGRLTGELFF.

CDR3 in amino acids: CSARDKDPNYGYTF. The CDR3, as DNA: TGCAGTGCTAGAGATAAAGACCCTAACTATGGCTACACCTTC. The chain couples TRBV20-1 to TRBJ1-2, with no clear D. Germline V gene lookup returns CDR1 DFQATT and CDR2 SNEGSKA (reference sequence). Trimming stripped 0 bases from V and 0 bases from J, with 8 bases between. This CDR3 is 14 amino acids long.

The sample holds many counts of this clonotype. The chain combines TRBV6-4 with TRBJ2-3, with 14 bases that match TRBD2. With V trimmed by 6 bases and J by 4 bases, 6 bases remained unmatched. This CDR3 contains 16 residues. Germline CDR1 MRHNA, CDR2 SNTAGT. The CDR3 nucleotides are TGTGCCAGCAGCGAAATGACTAGCGGGGGGGCAGATACGCAGTATTTT. Its translation is CASSEMTSGGADTQYF.

This chain links TRBV6-5 with TRBJ1-2, with 9 nucleotides matching TRBD1. Germline V gene sequence: CDR1 MNHEY, CDR2 SVGAGI. Trimming took 6 bases from V and 2 from J; bases not matched to a gene: 4. This CDR3 contains 14 residues. The CDR3 DNA reads TGTGCCAGCAGAGGGACAGGGCGAAACTATGGCTACACCTTC. This sequence encodes CASRGTGRNYGYTF.

The V and J genes are TRBV29-1 and TRBJ2-3; 7 bases map to TRBD1. CDR3 size: 13 residues. With V trimmed by 3 bases and J by 4 bases, 4 bases remained unmatched. Germline values: CDR1 SQVTM, CDR2 ANQGSEA. CDR3 sequence reads: CSVETGSADTQYF. The CDR3 DNA follows: TGCAGCGTTGAGACAGGGTCAGCAGATACGCAGTATTTT.

V usage is TRBV5-1 and J usage is TRBJ2-7; 11 nucleotides match TRBD2. Germline trimming cut 2 bases from V and 3 bases from J; bases unmatched to any gene: 4. The V gene's germline CDR1 is SGHRS and CDR2 YFSETQ. The CDR3 loop spans 15 amino acids. CDR3 in amino acids: CASSLTSGSNYEQYF. CDR3 in DNA: TGCGCCAGCAGCTTAACTAGCGGGAGTAACTACGAGCAGTACTTC.

The V and J genes are TRBV15 and TRBJ1-4; no definite D call. Germline CDR1 and CDR2: LNHNV and YYDKDF (reference sequence). V lost 0 bases and J lost 6, with 11 bases in between. This CDR3 is 15 amino acids long. The CDR3: CATSREAAGDEKLFF. CDR3 in DNA: TGTGCCACCAGCAGAGAGGCGGCTGGGGATGAAAAACTGTTTTTT.

This clonotype was picked up one time. The chain employs TRBV10-1 and TRBJ1-6; maybe TRBD1 (5 bases). V was clipped by 4 bases and J by 14 bases, with 18 bases between them. This CDR3 has 14 residues. The germline CDR1 and CDR2 sequences are WNHNN and SYGVQD (reference sequence). CDR3 nucleotides: TGCGCCAGCAGTGCCGGGCAGAGAGGGGCCACCCTCCACTTT. Protein sequence: CASSAGQRGATLHF.

The chain links TRBV24-1 to TRBJ1-5; no reliable D call. Trimming shortened V by 3 bases and J by 4 bases, and 12 bases separated the two germline ends. The V gene's germline CDR1 is KGHDR and CDR2 SFDVKD. The CDR3 is made up of 15 amino acids. The CDR3 bases are TGTGCCACCAGTGATCCGACCTCCCCTAATCAGCCCCAGCATTTT. Protein product: CATSDPTSPNQPQHF.

This clonotype was observed a few times. The gene calls are TRBV15 and TRBJ2-7; perhaps TRBD1 as D (6 bases). V lost 0 bases, J lost 3 bases, and 9 bases lay in between. The CDR3 length is 14 residues. Germline-derived CDR1 and CDR2 are LNHNV and YYDKDF (reference sequence). CDR3 in DNA: TGTGCCACCAGCAGAGATTCCAGGGGCTACGAGCAGTACTTC. It is translated as CATSRDSRGYEQYF.

This rearrangement joins TRBV9 to TRBJ2-3; the match to TRBD2 covers 7 bases. The CDR3 runs to 16 residues. V lost 4 bases and J lost 3; bases outside the gene matches: 11. Per the germline V gene, CDR1 is SGDLS and CDR2 is YYNGEE. The CDR3 DNA is TGTGCCAGCAGCCCCCGGGTAGCGGGTTCGACAGATACGCAGTATTTT. It yields the protein CASSPRVAGSTDTQYF. The variable domain in full, completed from reference TRBV9 and TRBJ2-3, reads DSGVTQTPKHLITATGQRVTLRCSPRSGDLSVYWYQQSLDQGLQFLIQYYNGEERAKGNILERFSAQQFPDLHSELNLSSLELGDSALYFCASSPRVAGSTDTQYFGPGTRLTVL.